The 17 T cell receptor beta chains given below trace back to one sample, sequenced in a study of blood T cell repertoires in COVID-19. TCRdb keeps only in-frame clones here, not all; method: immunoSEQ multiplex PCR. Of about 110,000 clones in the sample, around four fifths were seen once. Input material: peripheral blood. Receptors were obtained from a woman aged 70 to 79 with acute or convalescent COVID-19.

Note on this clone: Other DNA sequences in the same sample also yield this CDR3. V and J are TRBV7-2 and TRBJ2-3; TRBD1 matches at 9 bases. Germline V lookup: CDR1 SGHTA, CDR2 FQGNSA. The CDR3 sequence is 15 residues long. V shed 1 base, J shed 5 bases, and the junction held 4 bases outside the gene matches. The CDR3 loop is CASSLGRQGGDTQYF. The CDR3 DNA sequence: TGTGCCAGCAGCTTAGGACGACAGGGGGGAGATACGCAGTATTTT. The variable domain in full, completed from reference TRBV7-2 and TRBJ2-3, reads GAGVSQSPSNKVTEKGKDVELRCDPISGHTALYWYRQSLGQGLEFLIYFQGNSAPDKSGLPSDRFSAERTGGSVSTLTIQRTQQEDSAVYLCASSLGRQGGDTQYFGPGTRLTVL.

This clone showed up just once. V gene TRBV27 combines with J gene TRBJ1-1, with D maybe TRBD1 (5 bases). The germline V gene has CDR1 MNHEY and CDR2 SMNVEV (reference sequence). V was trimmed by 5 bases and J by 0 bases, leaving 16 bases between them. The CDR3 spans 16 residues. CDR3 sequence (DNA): TGTGCCAGCAGTCCACTGACAGTTGCCATGAACACTGAAGCTTTCTTT. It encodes CASSPLTVAMNTEAFF.

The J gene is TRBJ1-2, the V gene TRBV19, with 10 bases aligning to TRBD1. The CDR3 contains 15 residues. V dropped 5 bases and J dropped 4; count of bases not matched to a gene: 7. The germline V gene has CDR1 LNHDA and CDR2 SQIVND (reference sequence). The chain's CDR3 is CASSHGQGEAYGYTF. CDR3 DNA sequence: TGTGCCAGTAGTCACGGACAGGGGGAGGCCTATGGCTACACCTTC.

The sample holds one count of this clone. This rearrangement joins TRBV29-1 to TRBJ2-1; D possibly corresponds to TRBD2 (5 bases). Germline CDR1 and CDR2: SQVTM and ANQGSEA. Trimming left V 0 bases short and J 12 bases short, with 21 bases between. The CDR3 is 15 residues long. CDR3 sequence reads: CSVEDRARSTLAQFF. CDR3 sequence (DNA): TGCAGCGTTGAAGATCGGGCCCGGAGCACTCTAGCGCAGTTCTTC.

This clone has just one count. Written as DNA, the CDR3 is TGTGCCACCAGCAGGGGACTAACAGGGGGAAGTAGACTAGCGGGACTGATCTACGAGCAGTACTTC. Translating gives CATSRGLTGGSRLAGLIYEQYF. The chain couples TRBV15 to TRBJ2-7, with TRBD2 matching over 11 bases. The CDR3 length is 22 residues. The V gene end was trimmed by 3 bases and the J gene end by 3 bases; junction bases not matched to a gene: 25. In germline, CDR1 is LNHNV, CDR2 YYDKDF (reference sequence).

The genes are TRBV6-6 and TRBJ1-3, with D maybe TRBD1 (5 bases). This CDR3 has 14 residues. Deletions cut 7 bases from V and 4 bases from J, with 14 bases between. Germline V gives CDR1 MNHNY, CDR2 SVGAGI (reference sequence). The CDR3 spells CASIYPGGGNTIYF. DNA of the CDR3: TGTGCCAGCATCTACCCCGGGGGAGGAAACACCATATATTTT.

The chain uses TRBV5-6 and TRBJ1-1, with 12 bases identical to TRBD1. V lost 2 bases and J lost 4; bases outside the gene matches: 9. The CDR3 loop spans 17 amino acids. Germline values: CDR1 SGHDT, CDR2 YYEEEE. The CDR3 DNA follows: TGTGCCAGCAGCTTCCGGGACAGGGGGCGGGGAAGCACTGAAGCTTTCTTT. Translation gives CASSFRDRGRGSTEAFF.

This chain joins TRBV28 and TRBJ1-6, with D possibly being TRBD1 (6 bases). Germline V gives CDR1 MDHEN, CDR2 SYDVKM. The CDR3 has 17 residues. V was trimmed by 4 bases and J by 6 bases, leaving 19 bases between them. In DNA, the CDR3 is TGTGCCAGCAGTTCCCCAACAGGGTCATTTGGTAATTCACCCCTCCACTTT. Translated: CASSSPTGSFGNSPLHF.

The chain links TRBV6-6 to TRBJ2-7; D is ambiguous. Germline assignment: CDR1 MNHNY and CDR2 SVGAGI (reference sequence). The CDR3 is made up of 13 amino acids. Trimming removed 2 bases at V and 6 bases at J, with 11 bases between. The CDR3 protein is CASSYRLPGEQYV. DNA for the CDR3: TGTGCCAGCAGTTACCGGCTACCGGGCGAGCAGTACGTC.

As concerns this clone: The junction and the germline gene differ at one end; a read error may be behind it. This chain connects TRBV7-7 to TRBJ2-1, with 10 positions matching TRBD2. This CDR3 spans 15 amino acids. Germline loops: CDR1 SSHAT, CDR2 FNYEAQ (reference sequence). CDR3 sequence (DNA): TGTGCTAGCAGCCCTAGTAGCGGGGGGAACAATGAGCAGTTCTTC. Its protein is CASSPSSGGNNEQFF.

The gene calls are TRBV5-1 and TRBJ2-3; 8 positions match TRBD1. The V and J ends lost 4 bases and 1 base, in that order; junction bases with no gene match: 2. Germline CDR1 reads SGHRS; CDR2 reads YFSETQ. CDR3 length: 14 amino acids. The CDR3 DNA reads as TGCGCCAGCAGCCCGGGACAGGGCACAGATACGCAGTATTTT. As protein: CASSPGQGTDTQYF.

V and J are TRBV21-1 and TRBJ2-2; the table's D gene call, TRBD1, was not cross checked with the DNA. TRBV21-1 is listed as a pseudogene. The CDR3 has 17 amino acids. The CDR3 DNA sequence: TGTGCCAGCAGCCCCCCGGCCGGGGACACTTACACCGGGGAGCTGTTTTTT. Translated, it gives CASSPPAGDTYTGELFF.

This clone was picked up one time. In DNA, the CDR3 is TGTGCCAGCAGCTTTACTCGACAGGGGACCTACGAGCAGTACTTC. Its translation is CASSFTRQGTYEQYF. The chain combines TRBV27 with TRBJ2-7, with 8 nucleotides matching TRBD1. This CDR3 spans 15 amino acids. The V gene's germline CDR1 is MNHEY and CDR2 SMNVEV (reference sequence). With 6 bases clipped from V and 2 bases from J, the junction kept 9 bases outside the gene matches.

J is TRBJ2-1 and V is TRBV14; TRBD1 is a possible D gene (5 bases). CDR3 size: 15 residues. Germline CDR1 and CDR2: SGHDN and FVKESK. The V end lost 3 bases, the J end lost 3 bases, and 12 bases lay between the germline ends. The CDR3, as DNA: TGTGCCAGCAGCCATCCCCGGCAGGGCTACAATGAGCAGTTCTTC. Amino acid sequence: CASSHPRQGYNEQFF.

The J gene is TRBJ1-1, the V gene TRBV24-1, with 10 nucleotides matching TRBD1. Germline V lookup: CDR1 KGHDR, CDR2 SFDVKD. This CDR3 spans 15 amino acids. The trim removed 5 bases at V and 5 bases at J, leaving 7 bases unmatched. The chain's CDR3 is CATSAKGQGKTEAFF. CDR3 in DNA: TGTGCCACCAGTGCCAAGGGACAGGGGAAGACTGAAGCTTTCTTT.

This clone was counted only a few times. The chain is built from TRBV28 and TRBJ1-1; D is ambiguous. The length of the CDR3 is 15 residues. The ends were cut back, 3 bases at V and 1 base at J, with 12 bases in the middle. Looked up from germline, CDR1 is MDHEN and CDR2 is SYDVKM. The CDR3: CASSLPAAGNTEAFF. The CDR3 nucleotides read TGTGCCAGCAGTTTGCCGGCCGCGGGGAACACTGAAGCTTTCTTT.

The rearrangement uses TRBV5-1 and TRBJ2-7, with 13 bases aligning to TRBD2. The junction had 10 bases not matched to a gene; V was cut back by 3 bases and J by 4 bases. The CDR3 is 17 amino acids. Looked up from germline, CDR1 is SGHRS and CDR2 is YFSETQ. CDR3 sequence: CASSSRLAGGPLYEQYF. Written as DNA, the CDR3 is TGCGCCAGCAGCTCCCGACTAGCGGGAGGACCTCTTTACGAGCAGTACTTC. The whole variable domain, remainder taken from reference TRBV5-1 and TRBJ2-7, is KAGVTQTPRYLIKTRGQQVTLSCSPISGHRSVSWYQQTPGQGLQFLFEYFSETQRNKGNFPGRFSGRQFSNSRSEMNVSTLELGDSALYLCASSSRLAGGPLYEQYFGPGTRLTVT.